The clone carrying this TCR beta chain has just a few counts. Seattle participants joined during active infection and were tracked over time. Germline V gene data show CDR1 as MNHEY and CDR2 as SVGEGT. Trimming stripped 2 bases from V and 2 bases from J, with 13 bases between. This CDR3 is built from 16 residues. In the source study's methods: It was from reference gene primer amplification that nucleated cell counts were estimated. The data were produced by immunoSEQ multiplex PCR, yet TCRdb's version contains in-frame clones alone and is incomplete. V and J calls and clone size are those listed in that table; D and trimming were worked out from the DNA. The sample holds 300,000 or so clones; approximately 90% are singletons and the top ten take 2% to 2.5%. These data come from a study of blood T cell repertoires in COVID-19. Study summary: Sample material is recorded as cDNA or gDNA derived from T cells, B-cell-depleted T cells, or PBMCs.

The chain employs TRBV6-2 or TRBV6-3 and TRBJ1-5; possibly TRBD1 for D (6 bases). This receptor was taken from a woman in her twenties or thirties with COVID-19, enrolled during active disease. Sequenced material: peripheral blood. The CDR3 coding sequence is TGTGCCAGCAGTTACAGCACCAGGGGCGGCAATCAGCCCCAGCATTTT. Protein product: CASSYSTRGGNQPQHF.